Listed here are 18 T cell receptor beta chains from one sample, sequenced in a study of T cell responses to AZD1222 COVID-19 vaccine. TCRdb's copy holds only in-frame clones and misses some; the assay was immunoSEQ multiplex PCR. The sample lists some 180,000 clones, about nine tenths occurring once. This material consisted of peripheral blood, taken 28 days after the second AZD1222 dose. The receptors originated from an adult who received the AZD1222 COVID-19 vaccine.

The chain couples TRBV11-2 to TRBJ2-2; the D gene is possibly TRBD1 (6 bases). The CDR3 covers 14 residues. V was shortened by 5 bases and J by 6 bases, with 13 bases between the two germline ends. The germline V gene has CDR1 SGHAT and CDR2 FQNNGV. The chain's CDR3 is CASSRDRSAGELFF. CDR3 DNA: TGTGCCAGCAGCCGAGACAGGTCCGCCGGGGAGCTGTTTTTT.

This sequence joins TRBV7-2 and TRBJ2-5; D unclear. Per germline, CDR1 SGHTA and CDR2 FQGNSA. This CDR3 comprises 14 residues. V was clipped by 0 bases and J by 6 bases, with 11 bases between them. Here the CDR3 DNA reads TGTGCCAGCAGCTTAGCTTCGGCTAAAAAGACCCAGTACTTC. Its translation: CASSLASAKKTQYF.

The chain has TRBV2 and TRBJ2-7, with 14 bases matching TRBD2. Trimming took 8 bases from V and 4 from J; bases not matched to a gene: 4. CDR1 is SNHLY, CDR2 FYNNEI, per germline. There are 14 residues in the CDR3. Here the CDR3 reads CASGLAGGYYEQYF. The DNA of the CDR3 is TGTGCCAGCGGACTAGCGGGGGGTTATTACGAGCAGTACTTC.

The CDR3 reads CASLTGVTYEQYF. As DNA, the CDR3 is TGTGCCAGCCTGACAGGGGTAACCTACGAGCAGTACTTC. The chain couples TRBV19 to TRBJ2-7; 8 nucleotides line up with TRBD1. CDR1 is LNHDA, CDR2 SQIVND, per germline (reference sequence). The CDR3 has 13 residues. Losses at the gene ends were 9 bases for V and 2 bases for J; bases not matched to a gene: 6.

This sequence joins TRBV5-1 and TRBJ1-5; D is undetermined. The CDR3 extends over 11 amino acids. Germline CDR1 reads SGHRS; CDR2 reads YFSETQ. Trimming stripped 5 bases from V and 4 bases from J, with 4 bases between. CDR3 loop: CASRNNQPQHF. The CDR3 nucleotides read TGCGCCAGCAGAAATAATCAGCCCCAGCATTTT.

The CDR3: CASSSGPKNTEAFF. The CDR3 DNA reads as TGTGCCAGCAGTTCCGGACCCAAAAACACTGAAGCTTTCTTT. This chain joins TRBV28 and TRBJ1-1; D gene ambiguous. CDR1 and CDR2 from the germline V gene are MDHEN and SYDVKM. V dropped 4 bases and J dropped 2 bases, with 11 bases sitting between them. CDR3 length: 14 residues.

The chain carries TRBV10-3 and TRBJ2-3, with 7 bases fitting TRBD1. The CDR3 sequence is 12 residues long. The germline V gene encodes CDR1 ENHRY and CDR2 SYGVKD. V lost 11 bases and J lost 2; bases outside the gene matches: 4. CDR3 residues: CAATGATDTQYF. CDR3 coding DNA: TGTGCCGCAACAGGGGCCACAGATACGCAGTATTTT.

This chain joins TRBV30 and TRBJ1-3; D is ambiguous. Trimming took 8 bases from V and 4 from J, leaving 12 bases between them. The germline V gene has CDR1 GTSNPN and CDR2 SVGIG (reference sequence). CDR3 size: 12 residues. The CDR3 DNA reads TGTGCCACTGCCTCGGGGGGAAACACCATATATTTT. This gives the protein CATASGGNTIYF.

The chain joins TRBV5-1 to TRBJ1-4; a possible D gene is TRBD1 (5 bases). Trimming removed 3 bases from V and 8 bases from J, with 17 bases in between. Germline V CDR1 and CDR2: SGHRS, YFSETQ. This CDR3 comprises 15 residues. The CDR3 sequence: CASSSGDRGDEKLFF. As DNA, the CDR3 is TGCGCCAGCAGCTCGGGAGACAGAGGGGACGAAAAACTGTTTTTT.

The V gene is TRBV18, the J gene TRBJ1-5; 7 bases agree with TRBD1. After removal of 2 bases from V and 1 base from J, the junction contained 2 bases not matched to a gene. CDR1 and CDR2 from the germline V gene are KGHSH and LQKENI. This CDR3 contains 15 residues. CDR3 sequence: CASSPMTGSNQPQHF. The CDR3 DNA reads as TGTGCCAGCTCACCAATGACAGGGAGCAATCAGCCCCAGCATTTT.

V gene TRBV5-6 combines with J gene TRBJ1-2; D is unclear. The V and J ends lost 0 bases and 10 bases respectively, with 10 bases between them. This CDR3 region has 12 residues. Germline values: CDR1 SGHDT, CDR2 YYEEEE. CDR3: CASSLGRTPYTF. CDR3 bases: TGTGCCAGCAGCTTGGGGAGGACCCCCTACACCTTC.

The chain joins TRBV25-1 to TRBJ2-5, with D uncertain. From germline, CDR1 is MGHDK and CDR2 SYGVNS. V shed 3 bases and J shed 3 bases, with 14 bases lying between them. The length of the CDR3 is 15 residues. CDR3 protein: CASSDDWAGEETQYF. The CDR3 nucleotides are TGTGCCAGCAGTGACGACTGGGCAGGAGAAGAGACCCAGTACTTC.

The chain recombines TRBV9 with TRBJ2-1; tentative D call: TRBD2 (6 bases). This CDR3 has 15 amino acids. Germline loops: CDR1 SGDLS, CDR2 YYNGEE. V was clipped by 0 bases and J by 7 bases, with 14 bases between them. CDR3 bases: TGTGCCAGCAGCGTAGATACTAGCCCCGGAAATGAGCAGTTCTTC. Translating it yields CASSVDTSPGNEQFF.

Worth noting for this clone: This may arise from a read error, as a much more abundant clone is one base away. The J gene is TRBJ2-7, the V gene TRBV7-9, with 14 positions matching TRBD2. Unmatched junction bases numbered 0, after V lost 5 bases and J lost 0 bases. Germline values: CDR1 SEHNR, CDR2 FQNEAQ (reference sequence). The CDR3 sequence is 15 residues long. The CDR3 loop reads CASSGTSGSSYEQYF. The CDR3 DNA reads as TGTGCCAGCAGCGGGACTAGCGGGAGCTCCTACGAGCAGTACTTC.

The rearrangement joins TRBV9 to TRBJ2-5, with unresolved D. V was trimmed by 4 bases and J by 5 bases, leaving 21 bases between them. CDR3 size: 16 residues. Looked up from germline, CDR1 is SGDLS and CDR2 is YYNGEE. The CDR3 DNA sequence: TGTGCCAGCAGCATTGGACCGGACCCGAGTCGGGAGACCCAGTACTTC. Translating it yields CASSIGPDPSRETQYF.

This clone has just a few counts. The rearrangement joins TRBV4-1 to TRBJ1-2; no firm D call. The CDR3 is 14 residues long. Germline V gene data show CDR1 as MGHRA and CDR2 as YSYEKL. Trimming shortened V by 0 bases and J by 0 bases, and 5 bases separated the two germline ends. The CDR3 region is CASSQESSNYGYTF. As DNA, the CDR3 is TGCGCCAGCAGCCAAGAGTCATCTAACTATGGCTACACCTTC.

For the CDR3, the DNA is TGTGCCAGCAGCGAACCCCGGGGGGACTATGGCTACACCTTC. It is translated as CASSEPRGDYGYTF. V usage is TRBV7-2 and J usage is TRBJ1-2; a possible D gene is TRBD1 (5 bases). Germline V gene data show CDR1 as SGHTA and CDR2 as FQGNSA. The germline V and J ends were trimmed by 5 bases and 3 bases, with 13 bases remaining between them. The CDR3 is 14 residues long.

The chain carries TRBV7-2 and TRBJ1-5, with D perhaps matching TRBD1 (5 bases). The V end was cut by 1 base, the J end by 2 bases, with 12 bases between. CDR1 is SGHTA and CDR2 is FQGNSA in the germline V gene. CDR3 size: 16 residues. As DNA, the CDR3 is TGTGCCAGCAGCTTAGGGCAGGGAGGGCGCAATCAGCCCCAGCATTTT. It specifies CASSLGQGGRNQPQHF.